This T cell receptor beta chain emerged from a study of siplizumab effects on memory and regulatory T cells. Assay: immunoSEQ multiplex PCR; the TCRdb copy retains only in-frame clones and omits some. This table has 26,000 or so clones, 80% to 90% appearing once. V shed 1 base and J 3 bases; nucleotides not matched to a gene: 6. CDR3 length equals 17 residues. Germline assignment: CDR1 SGHTA and CDR2 FQGTGA. This receptor was obtained from a human donor in good health. Sequenced material: memory CD4+ T cells sorted from blood. V is TRBV7-3 and J is TRBJ2-3; 11 nucleotides line up with TRBD2. The CDR3 DNA reads as TGTGCCAGCAGCTTAAGGGCGCGGACTAGCGGGACAGATACGCAGTATTTT. Its translation: CASSLRARTSGTDTQYF. Full variable domain (rest looked up from reference TRBV7-3 and TRBJ2-3): GAGVSQTPSNKVTEKGKYVELRCDPISGHTALYWYRQSLGQGPEFLIYFQGTGAADDSGLPNDRFFAVRPEGSVSTLKIQRTERGDSAVYLCASSLRARTSGTDTQYFGPGTRLTVL.